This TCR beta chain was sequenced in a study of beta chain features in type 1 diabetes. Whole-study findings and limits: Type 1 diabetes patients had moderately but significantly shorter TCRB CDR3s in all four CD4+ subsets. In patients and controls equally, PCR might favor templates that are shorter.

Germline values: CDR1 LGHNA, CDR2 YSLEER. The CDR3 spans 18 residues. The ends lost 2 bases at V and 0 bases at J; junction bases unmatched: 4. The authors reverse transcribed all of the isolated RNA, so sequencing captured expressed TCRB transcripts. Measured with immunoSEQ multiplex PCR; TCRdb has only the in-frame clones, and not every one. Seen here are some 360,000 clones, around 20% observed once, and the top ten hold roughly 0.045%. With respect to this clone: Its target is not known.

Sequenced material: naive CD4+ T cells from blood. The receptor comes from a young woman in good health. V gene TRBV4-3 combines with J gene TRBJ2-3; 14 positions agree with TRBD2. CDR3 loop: CASSQRTSGGSSTDTQYF. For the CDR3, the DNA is TGCGCCAGCAGCCAAAGGACTAGCGGGGGGTCTAGCACAGATACGCAGTATTTT.